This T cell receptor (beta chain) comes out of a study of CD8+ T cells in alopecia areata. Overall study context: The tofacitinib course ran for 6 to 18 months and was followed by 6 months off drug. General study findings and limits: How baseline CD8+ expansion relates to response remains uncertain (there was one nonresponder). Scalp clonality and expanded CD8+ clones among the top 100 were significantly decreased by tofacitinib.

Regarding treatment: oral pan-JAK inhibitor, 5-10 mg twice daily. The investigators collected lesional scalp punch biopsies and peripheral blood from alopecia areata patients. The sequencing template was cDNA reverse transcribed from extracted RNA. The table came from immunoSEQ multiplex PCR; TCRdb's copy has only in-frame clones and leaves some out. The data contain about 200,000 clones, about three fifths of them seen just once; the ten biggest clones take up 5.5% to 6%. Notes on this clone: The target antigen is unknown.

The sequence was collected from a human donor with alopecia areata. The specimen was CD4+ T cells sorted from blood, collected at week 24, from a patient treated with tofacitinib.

The CDR3 bases are TGTGCCAGCAGTGTAAGGGGAAGCCAAACAAGGATGGGGAACACTGAAGCTTTCTTT. Amino acid sequence: CASSVRGSQTRMGNTEAFF. The J gene is TRBJ1-1, the V gene TRBV2, with D tentatively TRBD1 (5 bases). The germline CDR1 and CDR2 sequences are SNHLY and FYNNEI. The CDR3 covers 19 residues. V lost 4 bases to trimming and J lost 1 base, with 25 bases between them.